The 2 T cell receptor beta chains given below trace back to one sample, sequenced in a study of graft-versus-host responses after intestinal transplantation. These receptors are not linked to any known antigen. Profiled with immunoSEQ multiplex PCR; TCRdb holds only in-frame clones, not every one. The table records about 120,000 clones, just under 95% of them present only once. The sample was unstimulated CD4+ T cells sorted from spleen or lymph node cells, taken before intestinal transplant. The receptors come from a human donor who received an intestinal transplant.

The CDR3 nucleotides are TGTGCCAGCAGCGTAGGTTCGACTAGCGGGGGGCAGGATACGCAGTATTTT. This encodes CASSVGSTSGGQDTQYF. V usage is TRBV9 and J usage is TRBJ2-3, with 13 nucleotides matching TRBD2. Germline-derived CDR1 and CDR2 are SGDLS and YYNGEE. Trimming at V came to 0 bases and at J to 6 bases, leaving 7 bases not matched to a gene. The CDR3 has 17 amino acids.

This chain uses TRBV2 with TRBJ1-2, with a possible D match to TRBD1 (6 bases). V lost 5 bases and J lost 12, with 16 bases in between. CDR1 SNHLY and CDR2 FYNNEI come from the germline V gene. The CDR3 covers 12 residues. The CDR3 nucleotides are TGTGCCAGCAGTTGGACGGGGCAGGGGAACACCTTC. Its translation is CASSWTGQGNTF.